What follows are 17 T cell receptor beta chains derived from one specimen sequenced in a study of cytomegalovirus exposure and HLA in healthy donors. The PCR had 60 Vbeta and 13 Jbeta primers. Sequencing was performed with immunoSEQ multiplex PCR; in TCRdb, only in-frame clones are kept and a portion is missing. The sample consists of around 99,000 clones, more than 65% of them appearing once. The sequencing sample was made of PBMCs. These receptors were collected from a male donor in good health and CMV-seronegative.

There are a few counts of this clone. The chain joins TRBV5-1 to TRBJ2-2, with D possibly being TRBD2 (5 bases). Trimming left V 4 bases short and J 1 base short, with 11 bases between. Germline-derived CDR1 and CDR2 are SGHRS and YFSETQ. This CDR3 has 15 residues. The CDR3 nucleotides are TGCGCCAGCAGCCCTCGGGGAAAGAACACCGGGGAGCTGTTTTTT. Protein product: CASSPRGKNTGELFF.

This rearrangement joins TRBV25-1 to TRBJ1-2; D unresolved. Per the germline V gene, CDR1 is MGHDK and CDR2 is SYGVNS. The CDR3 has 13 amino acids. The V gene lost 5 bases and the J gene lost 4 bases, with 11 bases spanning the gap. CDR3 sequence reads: CASSRGWPYGYTF. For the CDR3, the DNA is TGTGCCAGCAGTCGCGGGTGGCCCTATGGCTACACCTTC.

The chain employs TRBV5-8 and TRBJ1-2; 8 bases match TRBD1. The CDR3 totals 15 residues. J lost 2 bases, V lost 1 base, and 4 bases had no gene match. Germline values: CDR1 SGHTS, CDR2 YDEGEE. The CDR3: CASSLNQGANYGYTF. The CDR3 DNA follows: TGTGCCAGCAGCTTGAATCAGGGGGCGAACTATGGCTACACCTTC.

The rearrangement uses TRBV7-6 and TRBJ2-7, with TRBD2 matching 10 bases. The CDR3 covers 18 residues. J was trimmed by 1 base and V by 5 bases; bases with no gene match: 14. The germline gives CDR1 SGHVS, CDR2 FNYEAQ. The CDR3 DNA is TGTGCCAGCAGCCCTAGCGGTAGGAGCGGGAGGGCGTCCTACGAGCAGTACTTC. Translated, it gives CASSPSGRSGRASYEQYF.

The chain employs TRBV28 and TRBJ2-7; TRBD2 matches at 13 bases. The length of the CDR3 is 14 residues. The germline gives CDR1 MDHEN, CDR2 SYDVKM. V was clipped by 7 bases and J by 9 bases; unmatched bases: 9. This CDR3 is CASKTGTSGTGQYF. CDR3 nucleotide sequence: TGTGCCAGCAAAACCGGGACTAGCGGGACCGGGCAGTACTTC. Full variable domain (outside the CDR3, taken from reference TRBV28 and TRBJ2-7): DVKVTQSSRYLVKRTGEKVFLECVQDMDHENMFWYRQDPGLGLRLIYFSYDVKMKEKGDIPEGYSVSREKKERFSLILESASTNQTSMYLCASKTGTSGTGQYFGPGTRLTVT.

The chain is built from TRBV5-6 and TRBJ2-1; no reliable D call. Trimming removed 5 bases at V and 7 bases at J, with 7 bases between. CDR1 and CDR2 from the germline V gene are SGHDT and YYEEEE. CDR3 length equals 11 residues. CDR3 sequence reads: CASRSGNEQFF. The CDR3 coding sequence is TGTGCCAGCAGGTCGGGTAATGAGCAGTTCTTC. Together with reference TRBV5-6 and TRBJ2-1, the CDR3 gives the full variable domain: DAGVTQSPTHLIKTRGQQVTLRCSPKSGHDTVSWYQQALGQGPQFIFQYYEEEERQRGNFPDRFSGHQFPNYSSELNVNALLLGDSALYLCASRSGNEQFFGPGTRLTVL.

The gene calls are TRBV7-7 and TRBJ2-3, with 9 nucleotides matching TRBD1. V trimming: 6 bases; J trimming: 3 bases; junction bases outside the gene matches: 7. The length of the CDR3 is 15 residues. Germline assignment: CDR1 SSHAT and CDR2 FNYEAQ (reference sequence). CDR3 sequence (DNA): TGTGCCAGCAGTCCCGGACAGGGGAGAACAGATACGCAGTATTTT. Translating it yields CASSPGQGRTDTQYF. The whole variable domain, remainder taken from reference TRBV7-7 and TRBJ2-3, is GAGVSQSPRYKVTKRGQDVTLRCDPISSHATLYWYQQALGQGPEFLTYFNYEAQPDKSGLPSDRFSAERPEGSISTLTIQRTEQRDSAMYRCASSPGQGRTDTQYFGPGTRLTVL.

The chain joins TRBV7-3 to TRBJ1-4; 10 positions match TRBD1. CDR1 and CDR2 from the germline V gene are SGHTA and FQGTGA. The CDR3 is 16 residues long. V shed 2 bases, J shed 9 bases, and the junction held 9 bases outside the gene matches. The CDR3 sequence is CASSLGATGGLQKLFF. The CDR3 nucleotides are TGTGCCAGCAGCTTAGGAGCGACAGGGGGCTTACAAAAACTGTTTTTT.

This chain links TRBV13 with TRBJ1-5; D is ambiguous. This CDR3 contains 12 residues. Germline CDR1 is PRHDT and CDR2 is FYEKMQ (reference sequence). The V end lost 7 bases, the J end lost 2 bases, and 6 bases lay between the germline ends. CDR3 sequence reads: CASTLGNQPQHF. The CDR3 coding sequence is TGTGCCAGCACCCTTGGCAATCAGCCCCAGCATTTT.

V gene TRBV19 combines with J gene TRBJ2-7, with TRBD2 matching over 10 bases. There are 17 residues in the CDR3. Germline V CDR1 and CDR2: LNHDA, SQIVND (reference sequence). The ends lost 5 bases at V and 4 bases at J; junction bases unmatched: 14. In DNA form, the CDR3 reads TGTGCCAGTAGTTACTCCGGGACTAGCGTCCTCATTTACGAGCAGTACTTC. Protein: CASSYSGTSVLIYEQYF.

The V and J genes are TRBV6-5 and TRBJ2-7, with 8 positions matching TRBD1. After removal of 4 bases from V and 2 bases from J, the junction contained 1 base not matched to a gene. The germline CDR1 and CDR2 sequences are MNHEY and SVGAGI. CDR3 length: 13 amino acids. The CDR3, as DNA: TGTGCCAGCAGTTGGACAGGGACCTACGAGCAGTACTTC. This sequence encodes CASSWTGTYEQYF.

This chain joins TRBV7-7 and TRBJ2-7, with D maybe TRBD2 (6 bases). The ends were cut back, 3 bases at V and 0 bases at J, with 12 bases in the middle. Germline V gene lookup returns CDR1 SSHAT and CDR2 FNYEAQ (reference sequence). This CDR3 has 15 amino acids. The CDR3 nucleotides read TGTGCCAGCAGCTTCAGCAGGGAGGCCTCCTACGAGCAGTACTTC. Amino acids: CASSFSREASYEQYF.

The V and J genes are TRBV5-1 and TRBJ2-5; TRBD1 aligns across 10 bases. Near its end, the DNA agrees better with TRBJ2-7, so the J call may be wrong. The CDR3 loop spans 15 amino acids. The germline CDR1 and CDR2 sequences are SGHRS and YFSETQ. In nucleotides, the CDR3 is TGCGCCAGCAGCTTGGGGGGACAGGGGCCCTACGAGCAGTACTTC. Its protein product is CASSLGGQGPYEQYF.

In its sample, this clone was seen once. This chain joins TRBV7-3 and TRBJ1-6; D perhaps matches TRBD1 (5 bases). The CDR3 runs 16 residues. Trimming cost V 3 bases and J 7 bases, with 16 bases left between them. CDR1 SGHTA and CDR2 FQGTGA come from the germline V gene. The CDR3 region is CASSLVAAGLNSPLHF. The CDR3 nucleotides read TGTGCCAGCAGCTTGGTAGCTGCGGGACTAAATTCACCCCTCCACTTT.

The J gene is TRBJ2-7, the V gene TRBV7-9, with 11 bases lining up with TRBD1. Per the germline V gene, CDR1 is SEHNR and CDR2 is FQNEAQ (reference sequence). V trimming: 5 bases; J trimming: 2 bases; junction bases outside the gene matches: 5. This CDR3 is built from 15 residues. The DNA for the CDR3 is TGTGCCAGCAGCCCAGGACAGGGGGCCGCCTACGAGCAGTACTTC. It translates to CASSPGQGAAYEQYF.

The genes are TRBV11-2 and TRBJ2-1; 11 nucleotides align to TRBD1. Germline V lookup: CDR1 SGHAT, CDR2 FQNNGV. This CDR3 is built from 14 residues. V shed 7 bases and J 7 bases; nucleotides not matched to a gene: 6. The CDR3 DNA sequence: TGTGCCAGCACCCGGACAGGGGGCCGAAATGAGCAGTTCTTC. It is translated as CASTRTGGRNEQFF.

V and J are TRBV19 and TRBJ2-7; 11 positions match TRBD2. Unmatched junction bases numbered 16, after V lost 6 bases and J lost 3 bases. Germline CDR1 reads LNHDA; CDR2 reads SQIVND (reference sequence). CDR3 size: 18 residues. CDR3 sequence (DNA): TGTGCCAGTAGAGCTAGCGGGAGGTCTCTACAACATGACTACGAGCAGTACTTC. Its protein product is CASRASGRSLQHDYEQYF. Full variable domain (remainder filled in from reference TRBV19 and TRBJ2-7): DGGITQSPKYLFRKEGQNVTLSCEQNLNHDAMYWYRQDPGQGLRLIYYSQIVNDFQKGDIAEGYSVSREKKESFPLTVTSAQKNPTAFYLCASRASGRSLQHDYEQYFGPGTRLTVT.